Listed here are 19 T cell receptor beta chains from one sample, sequenced in a study of blood T cell repertoires in COVID-19. The assay was immunoSEQ multiplex PCR, and TCRdb's table has in-frame clones only and misses some. The sample shows more than 110,000 clones, roughly 84% of them seen only once. The sequenced material came from peripheral blood. The receptors stem from a woman aged 60 to 75 with acute or convalescent COVID-19.

This chain uses TRBV5-4 with TRBJ2-1; TRBD2 aligns across 13 bases. Germline CDR1 and CDR2: SGHNT and YYREEE (reference sequence). The CDR3 is made up of 16 amino acids. Trimming at V came to 1 base and at J to 8 bases, leaving 6 bases not matched to a gene. The CDR3 DNA is TGTGCCAGCAGCTTGAGGACTAGCGGGAGTTGGGATGAGCAGTTCTTC. Translated: CASSLRTSGSWDEQFF.

V usage is TRBV9 and J usage is TRBJ1-5; D is ambiguous. V shed 7 bases and J shed 2 bases, with 22 bases lying between them. CDR3 length: 17 residues. Looked up from germline, CDR1 is SGDLS and CDR2 is YYNGEE. Here the CDR3 reads CASPCGDKKRGNQPQHF. The CDR3 DNA follows: TGTGCCAGCCCCTGCGGCGACAAGAAGAGGGGCAATCAGCCCCAGCATTTT.

This chain uses TRBV24-1 with TRBJ2-6; 9 nucleotides agree with TRBD1. Trimming took 5 bases from V and 0 from J; bases not matched to a gene: 7. This CDR3 is 18 amino acids long. The germline CDR1 and CDR2 sequences are KGHDR and SFDVKD. CDR3 protein: CATSGLGTGSSGANVLTF. Here the CDR3 DNA reads TGTGCCACCAGTGGACTAGGGACAGGGAGCTCTGGGGCCAACGTCCTGACTTTC.

The CDR3 region is CATSAYGSYEQYF. In DNA, the CDR3 is TGTGCCACCAGTGCATACGGCTCCTACGAGCAGTACTTC. The J gene is TRBJ2-7, the V gene TRBV24-1, with D unresolved. The CDR3 is made up of 13 amino acids. The V end was cut by 5 bases, the J end by 0 bases, with 7 bases between. From germline, CDR1 is KGHDR and CDR2 SFDVKD.

The rearrangement uses TRBV15 and TRBJ1-2; D possibly corresponds to TRBD1 (6 bases). Trimming removed 4 bases at V and 4 bases at J, with 10 bases between. Germline assignment: CDR1 LNHNV and CDR2 YYDKDF (reference sequence). The CDR3 is 13 amino acids. Here the CDR3 DNA reads TGTGCCACCAGCATAGGGGGGGGCTATGGCTACACCTTC. Translating gives CATSIGGGYGYTF.

This chain links TRBV28 with TRBJ1-5, with D unresolved. Trimming shortened V by 5 bases and J by 0 bases, and 14 bases separated the two germline ends. The CDR3 length is 16 residues. Germline V CDR1 and CDR2: MDHEN, SYDVKM. The CDR3 DNA reads as TGTGCCAGCAGTCAATACCAGGCGTATAGCAATCAGCCCCAGCATTTT. It translates to CASSQYQAYSNQPQHF.

This chain links TRBV30 with TRBJ2-3, with 12 bases fitting TRBD2. The CDR3 runs 16 residues. Germline-derived CDR1 and CDR2 are GTSNPN and SVGIG (reference sequence). Trimming at V came to 4 bases and at J to 6 bases, leaving 11 bases not matched to a gene. CDR3 residues: CAWTSGLAGGGDTQYF. In DNA form, the CDR3 reads TGTGCCTGGACCTCGGGACTAGCGGGCGGTGGGGATACGCAGTATTTT.

The chain couples TRBV15 to TRBJ1-1, with unresolved D. The CDR3 totals 17 residues. Trimming took off 6 bases at V and 0 bases at J, with 20 bases between the two ends. Germline values: CDR1 LNHNV, CDR2 YYDKDF (reference sequence). CDR3 DNA: TGTGCCACCAGTCCCAATAGAGGAGGAGTAATGAACACTGAAGCTTTCTTT. This codes for CATSPNRGGVMNTEAFF. The complete variable domain, with remaining parts taken from reference TRBV15 and TRBJ1-1, reads DAMVIQNPRYQVTQFGKPVTLSCSQTLNHNVMYWYQQKSSQAPKLLFHYYDKDFNNEADTPDNFQSRRPNTSFCFLDIRSPGLGDTAMYLCATSPNRGGVMNTEAFFGQGTRLTVV.

This rearrangement joins TRBV19 to TRBJ2-4, with D unresolved. V was pared by 2 bases and J by 2 bases, with 13 bases between. The CDR3 runs to 16 residues. CDR1 LNHDA and CDR2 SQIVND come from the germline V gene (reference sequence). CDR3 amino acids: CASSIIWANPKNIQYF. The CDR3 DNA reads TGTGCCAGTAGTATAATTTGGGCGAATCCCAAAAACATTCAGTACTTC.

The CDR3 DNA follows: TGTGCCAGCTCACCAAGGACAGCTACTAACACTGAAGCTTTCTTT. Protein: CASSPRTATNTEAFF. The rearrangement links TRBV18 to TRBJ1-1; D is possibly TRBD1 (6 bases). From germline, CDR1 is KGHSH and CDR2 LQKENI. V dropped 2 bases and J dropped 2 bases, with 12 bases sitting between them. This CDR3 has 15 amino acids.

This clone was counted a few times. The rearrangement uses TRBV27 and TRBJ2-7, with TRBD2 identical over 11 bases. CDR3 length equals 15 residues. The V gene end was trimmed by 3 bases and the J gene end by 3 bases; junction bases not matched to a gene: 4. Germline lookup yields CDR1 MNHEY and CDR2 SMNVEV (reference sequence). In DNA, the CDR3 is TGTGCCAGCAGTTTGGAGACTAGCGGGGACTACGAGCAGTACTTC. This gives the protein CASSLETSGDYEQYF.

The chain combines TRBV9 with TRBJ2-1; TRBD2 aligns across 8 bases. V trimming: 0 bases; J trimming: 3 bases; junction bases outside the gene matches: 11. This CDR3 is 18 amino acids long. CDR1 and CDR2 (germline): SGDLS, YYNGEE. For the CDR3, the DNA is TGTGCCAGCAGCGTAGGAGCGACGGGAGGGCCTCGCTACAATGAGCAGTTCTTC. Translation: CASSVGATGGPRYNEQFF.

J is TRBJ1-2 and V is TRBV5-6; 7 bases agree with TRBD1. The trim removed 6 bases at V and 4 bases at J, leaving 6 bases unmatched. The V gene's germline CDR1 is SGHDT and CDR2 YYEEEE. The length of the CDR3 is 13 residues. CDR3 sequence: CASNAGQIYGYTF. In DNA, the CDR3 is TGTGCCAGCAACGCGGGACAGATCTATGGCTACACCTTC.

The gene calls are TRBV7-6 and TRBJ2-1; weak D call: TRBD2 (5 bases). This CDR3 contains 15 residues. CDR1 and CDR2 from the germline V gene are SGHVS and FNYEAQ. Trimming shortened V by 0 bases and J by 2 bases, and 8 bases separated the two germline ends. The CDR3 loop reads CASSLAGATYNEQFF. CDR3 bases: TGTGCCAGCAGCTTAGCGGGAGCTACCTACAATGAGCAGTTCTTC. Variable domain in full (rest from reference TRBV7-6 and TRBJ2-1): GAGVSQSPRYKVTKRGQDVALRCDPISGHVSLYWYRQALGQGPEFLTYFNYEAQQDKSGLPNDRFSAERPEGSISTLTIQRTEQRDSAMYRCASSLAGATYNEQFFGPGTRLTVL.

The chain uses TRBV3-1 (or the pseudogene TRBV3-2) and TRBJ2-1, with D perhaps matching TRBD2 (5 bases). The CDR3 consists of 12 residues. Trimming left V 1 base short and J 12 bases short, with 10 bases between. The V gene's germline CDR1 is LGHDT and CDR2 YNNKEL (reference sequence). The CDR3 here is CASSQAGLGQFF. The CDR3 DNA reads TGTGCCAGCAGCCAAGCCGGACTCGGGCAGTTCTTC.

The chain has TRBV28 and TRBJ1-5; TRBD1 might be the D (6 bases). This CDR3 contains 13 residues. Trimming pared 2 bases from V and 5 bases from J, leaving 7 bases between. CDR1 and CDR2 from the germline V gene are MDHEN and SYDVKM. The CDR3 DNA sequence: TGTGCCAGCAGTTTAAACAGGGATCAGCCCCAGCATTTT. Its protein product is CASSLNRDQPQHF.

The V and J genes are TRBV6-6 and TRBJ2-7, with 8 bases matching TRBD1. Trimming cost V 2 bases and J 6 bases; bases outside gene matches: 9. This CDR3 contains 15 residues. Germline V CDR1 and CDR2: MNHNY, SVGAGI (reference sequence). The CDR3 DNA reads TGTGCCAGCAGTTACCCGGACAGGGTTCCGACCGAGCAGTACTTC. It yields the protein CASSYPDRVPTEQYF.

The CDR3 nucleotides read TGTGCCAGTAGTCTCGAGGGGGGGCGAGGTCAGCCCCAGCATTTT. Translated, it gives CASSLEGGRGQPQHF. The chain joins TRBV19 to TRBJ1-5; a weak D match, TRBD1 (6 bases). Germline V gene data show CDR1 as LNHDA and CDR2 as SQIVND (reference sequence). The CDR3 contains 15 residues. V was trimmed by 5 bases and J by 6 bases, leaving 17 bases between them.

The chain couples TRBV30 to TRBJ1-1; D gene uncertain. The CDR3 is 13 amino acids. Germline loops: CDR1 GTSNPN, CDR2 SVGIG (reference sequence). V dropped 2 bases and J dropped 2 bases, with 9 bases sitting between them. In nucleotides, the CDR3 is TGTGCCTGGAGTAGTCGAGGAAACACTGAAGCTTTCTTT. This translates into CAWSSRGNTEAFF.